What follows are 8 T cell receptor beta chains derived from one specimen sequenced in a study of tumor-infiltrating lymphocytes in primary liver carcinoma (dated 2017 in TCRdb). Without any cell sorting, total RNA and DNA were extracted together from about 20-30 mg of bulk tissue using the AllPrep DNA/RNA mini kit. Instrument used: Illumina HiSeq 2500. TCRbeta-specific cDNA was reverse-transcribed from around 0.45 ug total RNA using a constant-region primer and ProtoScript II reverse transcriptase. Construction of the TCRbeta libraries relied on three nested rounds of multiplex PCR, following a slightly modified ARM-PCR procedure. Multiplex TRBV1-TRBV30 forward primers and a Cbeta reverse primer were used in the first two PCR rounds, each of which was run for approximately 9 cycles. TCRdb took the public reads, trimmed them with fastp at Q25, ran MiXCR for clone calling and kept in-frame beta chains. Rows matching on CDR3 protein sequence are summarized as one entry with the most common DNA and genes. This sample comprises 90,000 to 110,000 distinct CDR3 sequences, about four fifths of them detected only once. The top ten hold about 20% of the sample.

The sequencing sample was made of liver tumor tissue from sampling region 3. Taken with the paper, the label for cell subset or site translates to: tumor region T3, left-lateral pole. All receptors come from a man aged 35-49 years with primary liver carcinoma and hepatitis B virus infection.

This clonotype was counted at least ten times. The V gene is TRBV5-1, the J gene TRBJ2-7, with D perhaps matching TRBD2 (6 bases). V lost 6 bases and J lost 3, with 16 bases in between. This CDR3 is built from 14 residues. Per the germline V gene, CDR1 is SGHRS and CDR2 is YFSETQ. CDR3 sequence reads: CASKLNWGDYEQYF. In DNA form, the CDR3 reads TGCGCCAGCAAATTGAATTGGGGGGACTACGAGCAGTACTTC.

This chain joins TRBV14 and TRBJ2-3; D is undetermined. The end of the DNA aligns better with TRBJ1-5, so the J call may be wrong. The germline gives CDR1 SGHDN, CDR2 FVKESK. This CDR3 has 13 residues. CDR3 sequence: CASSQNGEDTQHF. The CDR3 bases are TGTGCCAGCAGCCAAAACGGCGAAGATACGCAGCATTTT.

Comment on this clonotype: Because it lacks the conserved phenylalanine or tryptophan at the end, this CDR3 is likely a read error. V is TRBV24-1 and J is TRBJ2-5; 7 positions agree with TRBD1. V shed 3 bases, J shed 0 bases, and the junction held 3 bases outside the gene matches. CDR3 size: 15 residues. Per the germline V gene, CDR1 is KGHDR and CDR2 is SFDVKD. The CDR3 here is CATSDIGTDQETQYI. For the CDR3, the DNA is TGTGCCACCAGTGATATCGGGACAGACCAAGAGACCCAGTACATT.

As to this clonotype: The CDR3 does not close with the conserved phenylalanine or tryptophan, likely indicating a read error. The V gene is TRBV11-2, the J gene TRBJ2-7; 9 nucleotides agree with TRBD1. The junction had 12 bases not matched to a gene; V was cut back by 2 bases and J by 10 bases. From germline, CDR1 is SGHAT and CDR2 FQNNGV. The CDR3 loop spans 15 amino acids. DNA of the CDR3: TGTGCCAGCAGCTTACGATGGACAGGGGAAAATGGACAGTACTTA. Its translation is CASSLRWTGENGQYL.

The chain carries TRBV9 and TRBJ2-3, with 7 bases lining up with TRBD2. After removal of 3 bases from V and 0 bases from J, the junction contained 7 bases not matched to a gene. This CDR3 is 16 amino acids long. Germline V CDR1 and CDR2: SGDLS, YYNGEE. CDR3 DNA: TGTGCCAGCAGCGCCCTTGGGCGGGAGAGCACAGATACGCAGTATTTT. Its translation is CASSALGRESTDTQYF.

About this clonotype: This may arise from a read error, as a much more abundant clone is one base away. The chain joins TRBV5-1 to TRBJ1-6, with D possibly matching TRBD1 (5 bases). The V gene's germline CDR1 is SGHRS and CDR2 YFSETQ. The CDR3 covers 15 residues. The V and J ends lost 0 bases and 9 bases respectively, with 13 bases between them. The CDR3 DNA follows: TGCGCCAGCAGCTTGGGGACAAGGGGAAGTTCACCCCTCCACTTT. This sequence encodes CASSLGTRGSSPLHF.

The rearrangement uses TRBV12-3 or TRBV12-4 and TRBJ2-3, with D tentatively TRBD2 (6 bases). CDR3 length equals 16 residues. Here the CDR3 reads CTSRSGHTPSTDTQYF. Written as DNA, the CDR3 is TGTACTAGCAGGTCAGGACACACGCCAAGCACAGATACGCAGTATTTT.

Concerning this clonotype itself: A junction boundary mismatches the germline segment, possibly from a read error. The rearrangement links TRBV7-8 to TRBJ2-7, with 9 bases identical to TRBD1. CDR3 length equals 15 residues. The germline CDR1 and CDR2 sequences are SGHVS and FQNEAQ. In DNA, the CDR3 is TGTGCAAGCAGCTTAGCCGGGGACAGGGTCCACGAGCAGTACTTC. It codes for CASSLAGDRVHEQYF.